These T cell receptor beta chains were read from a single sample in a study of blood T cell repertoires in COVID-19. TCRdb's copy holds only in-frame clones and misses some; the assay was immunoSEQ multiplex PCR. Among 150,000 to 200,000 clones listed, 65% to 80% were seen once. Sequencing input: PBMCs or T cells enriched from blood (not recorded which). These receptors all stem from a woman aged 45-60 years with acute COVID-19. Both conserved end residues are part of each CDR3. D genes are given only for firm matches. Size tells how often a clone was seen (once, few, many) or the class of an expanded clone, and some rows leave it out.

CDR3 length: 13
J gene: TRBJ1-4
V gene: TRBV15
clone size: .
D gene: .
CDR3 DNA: TGTGCCACCAGGGGAGGAGAGAATGAAAAACTGTTTTTT
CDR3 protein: CATRGGENEKLFF

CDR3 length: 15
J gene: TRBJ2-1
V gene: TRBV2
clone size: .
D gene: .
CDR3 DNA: TGTGCCAGCCGCCCGGTAATGGGGAGAAGGAATGAGCAGTTCTTC
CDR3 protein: CASRPVMGRRNEQFF

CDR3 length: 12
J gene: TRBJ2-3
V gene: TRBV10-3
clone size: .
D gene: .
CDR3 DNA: TGTGCCATCACAGGGGGCACAGATACGCAGTATTTT
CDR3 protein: CAITGGTDTQYF

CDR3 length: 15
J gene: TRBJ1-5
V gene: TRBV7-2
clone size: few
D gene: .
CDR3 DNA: TGTGCCAGCAGCTTCTTGACTTCTGGCAATCAGCCCCAGCATTTT
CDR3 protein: CASSFLTSGNQPQHF

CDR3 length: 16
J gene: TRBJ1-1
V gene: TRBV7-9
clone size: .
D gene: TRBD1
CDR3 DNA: TGTGCCAGCAGTAACGGGGACAGCCACGCTCGGGGAGAAGCTTTCTTT
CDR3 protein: CASSNGDSHARGEAFF

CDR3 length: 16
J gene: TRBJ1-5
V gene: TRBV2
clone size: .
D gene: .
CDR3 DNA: TGTGCCAGCAGTGTGGGGAAAGGGGGAAGCAATCAGCCCCAGCATTTT
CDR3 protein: CASSVGKGGSNQPQHF

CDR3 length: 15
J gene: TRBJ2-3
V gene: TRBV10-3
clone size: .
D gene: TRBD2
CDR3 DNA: TGTGCCATCAGTTCCGGGACTAGCGGCACAGATACGCAGTATTTT
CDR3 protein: CAISSGTSGTDTQYF

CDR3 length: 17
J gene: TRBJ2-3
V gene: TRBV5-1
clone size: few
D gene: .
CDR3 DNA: TGCGCCAGCAGCAGGGGAAATACCGCTCCTGGCACAGATACGCAGTATTTT
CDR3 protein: CASSRGNTAPGTDTQYF

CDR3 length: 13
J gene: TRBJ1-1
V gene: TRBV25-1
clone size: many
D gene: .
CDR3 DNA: TGTGCCAGCAGTGCTTACTCGAACACTGAAGCTTTCTTT
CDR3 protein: CASSAYSNTEAFF

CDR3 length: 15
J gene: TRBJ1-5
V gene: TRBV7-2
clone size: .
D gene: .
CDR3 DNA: TGTGCCAGCAGCCTGGGGCGGGGGACGGGGCAGCCCCAGCATTTT
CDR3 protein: CASSLGRGTGQPQHF

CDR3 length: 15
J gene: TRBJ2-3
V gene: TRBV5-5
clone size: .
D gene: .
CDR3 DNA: TGTGCCAGCAGCTTGGGGCAGGGAGGATCAGATACGCAGTATTTT
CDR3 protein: CASSLGQGGSDTQYF

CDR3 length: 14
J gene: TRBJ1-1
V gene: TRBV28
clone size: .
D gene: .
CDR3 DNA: TGTGCCACCGAGGGTTCTCCCCCCTACACTGAAGCTTTCTTT
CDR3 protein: CATEGSPPYTEAFF

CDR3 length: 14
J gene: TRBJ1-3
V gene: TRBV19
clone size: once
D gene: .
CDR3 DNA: TGTGCCAGTATCGATAGGGGCTCTGGAAACACCATATATTTT
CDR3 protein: CASIDRGSGNTIYF

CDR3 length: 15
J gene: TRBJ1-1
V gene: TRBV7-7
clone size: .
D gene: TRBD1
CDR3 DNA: TGTGCCAGCAGCATCTACAGGGGAGGGAACACTGAAGCTTTCTTT
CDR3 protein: CASSIYRGGNTEAFF

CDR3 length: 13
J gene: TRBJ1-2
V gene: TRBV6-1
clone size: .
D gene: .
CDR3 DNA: TGTGCCAGCAGTGAATTGGCGGTCGGTGGCTACACCTTC
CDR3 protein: CASSELAVGGYTF

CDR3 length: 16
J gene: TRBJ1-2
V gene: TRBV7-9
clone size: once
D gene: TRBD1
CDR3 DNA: TGTGCCAGCAGCCCACAGTCGCGGACAGGGTTATATGGCTACACCTTC
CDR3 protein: CASSPQSRTGLYGYTF

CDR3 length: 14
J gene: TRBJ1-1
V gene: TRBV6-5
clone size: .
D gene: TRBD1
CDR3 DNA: TGTGCCAGCACCCCGACAGGGGGGCTGAATGAAGCTTTCTTT
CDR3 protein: CASTPTGGLNEAFF

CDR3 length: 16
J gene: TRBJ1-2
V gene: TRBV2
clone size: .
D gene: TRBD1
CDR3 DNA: TGTGCCAGCAGTATCACCGGGACAGGGGGCCTCTATGGCTACACCTTC
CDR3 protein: CASSITGTGGLYGYTF

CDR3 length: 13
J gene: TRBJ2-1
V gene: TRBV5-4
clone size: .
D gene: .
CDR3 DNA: TGTGCCAGCAGCTTGATGCCAGGGGCTGAGCAGTTCTTC
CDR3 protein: CASSLMPGAEQFF

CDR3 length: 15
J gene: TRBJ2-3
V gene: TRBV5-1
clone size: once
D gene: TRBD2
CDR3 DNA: TGCGCCAGCAGCACGGGACTAGCGAGCACAGATACGCAGTATTTT
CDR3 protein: CASSTGLASTDTQYF

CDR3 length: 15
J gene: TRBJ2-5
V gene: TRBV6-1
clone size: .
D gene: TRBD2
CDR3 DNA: TGTGCCAGCAGTGAATTAGCGGGGGGTCAAGAGACCCAGTACTTC
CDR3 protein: CASSELAGGQETQYF

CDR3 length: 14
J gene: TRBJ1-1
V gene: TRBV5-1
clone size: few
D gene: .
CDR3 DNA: TGCGCCAGCAGCTTGGAGCCCATGAACACTGAAGCTTTCTTT
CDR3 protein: CASSLEPMNTEAFF

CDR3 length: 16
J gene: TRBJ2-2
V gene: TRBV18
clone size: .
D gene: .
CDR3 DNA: TGTGCCAGCTCACAGGAGGGCGGGTCGTCCACCGGGGAGCTGTTTTTT
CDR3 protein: CASSQEGGSSTGELFF

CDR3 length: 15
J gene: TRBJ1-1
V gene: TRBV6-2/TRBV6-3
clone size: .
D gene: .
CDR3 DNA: TGTGCCAGCAGTTTCCGACAGAACATGAACACTGAAGCTTTCTTT
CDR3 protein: CASSFRQNMNTEAFF

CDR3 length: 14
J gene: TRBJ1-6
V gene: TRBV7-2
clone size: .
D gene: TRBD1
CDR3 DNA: TGTGCCAGCAGCCCGGTCGGACAGGCGACACCCCTCCACTTT
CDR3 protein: CASSPVGQATPLHF

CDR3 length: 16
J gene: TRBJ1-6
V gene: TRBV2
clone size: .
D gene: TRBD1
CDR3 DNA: TGTGCCAGCATTCAAAGGGACAGAAAGGCTGTTTCACCCCTCCACTTT
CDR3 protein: CASIQRDRKAVSPLHF

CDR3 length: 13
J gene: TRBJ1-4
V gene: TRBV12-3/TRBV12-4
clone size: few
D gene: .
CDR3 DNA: TGTGCCAGCAGTTTAGAGGAGAATGAAAAACTGTTTTTT
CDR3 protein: CASSLEENEKLFF

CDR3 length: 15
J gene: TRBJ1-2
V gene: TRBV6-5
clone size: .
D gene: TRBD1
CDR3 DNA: TGTGCCAGCAGTCTTCGGACAGGGGGGGTCTATGGCTACACCTTC
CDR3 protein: CASSLRTGGVYGYTF

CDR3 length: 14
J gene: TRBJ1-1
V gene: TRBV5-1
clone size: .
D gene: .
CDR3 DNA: TGCGCCAGCAGCTTGGTAGGGGAAGGGGGTGAAGCTTTCTTT
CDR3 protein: CASSLVGEGGEAFF

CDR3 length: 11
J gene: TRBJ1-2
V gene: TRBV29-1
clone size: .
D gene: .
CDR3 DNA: TGCAGCGGTGGGGGGGCCTATGGCTACACCTTC
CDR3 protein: CSGGGAYGYTF

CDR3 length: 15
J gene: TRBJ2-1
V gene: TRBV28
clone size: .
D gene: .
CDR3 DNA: TGTGCCAGCAGTTTACCTGGACAGAAGTACAATGAGCAGTTCTTC
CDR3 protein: CASSLPGQKYNEQFF

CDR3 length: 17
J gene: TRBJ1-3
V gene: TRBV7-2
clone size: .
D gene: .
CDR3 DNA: TGTGCCAGCAGCTTAATGAGCACAGGGTACTCTGGAAACACCATATATTTT
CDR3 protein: CASSLMSTGYSGNTIYF

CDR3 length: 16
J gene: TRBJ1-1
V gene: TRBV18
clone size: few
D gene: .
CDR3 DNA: TGTGCCAGCTCGAAACATCCTCACCCCATGAACACTGAAGCTTTCTTT
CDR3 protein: CASSKHPHPMNTEAFF

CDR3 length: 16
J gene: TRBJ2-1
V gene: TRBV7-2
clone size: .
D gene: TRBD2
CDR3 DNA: TGTGCCAGCACCTTTAGTCTAGCGGGGGGGCGCGATGAGCAGTTCTTC
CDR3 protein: CASTFSLAGGRDEQFF

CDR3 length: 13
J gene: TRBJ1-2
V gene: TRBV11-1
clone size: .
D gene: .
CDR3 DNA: TGTGCCAGCAGCCTAAGAGGAATGAGTGGCTACACCTTC
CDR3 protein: CASSLRGMSGYTF

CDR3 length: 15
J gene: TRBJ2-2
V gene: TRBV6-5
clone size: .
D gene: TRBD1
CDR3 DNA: TGTGCCAGCAGTTCGCAAAGAGGGGGCCCCGGGGAGCTGTTTTTT
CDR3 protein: CASSSQRGGPGELFF

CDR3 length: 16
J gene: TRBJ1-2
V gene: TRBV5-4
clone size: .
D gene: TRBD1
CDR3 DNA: TGTGCCAGCAGCTTGGCAGGGGGCGGTAGCCTCTATGGCTACACCTTC
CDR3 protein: CASSLAGGGSLYGYTF

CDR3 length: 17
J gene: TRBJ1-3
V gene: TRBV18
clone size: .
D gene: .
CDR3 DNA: TGTGCCAGCTCACCAAAAGCTCCGGTCCCCTCTGGAAACACCATATATTTT
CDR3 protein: CASSPKAPVPSGNTIYF

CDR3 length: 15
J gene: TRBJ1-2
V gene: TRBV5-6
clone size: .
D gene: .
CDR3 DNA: TGTGCCAGCAGCTTGGACAGCCGCCCCGGGAATGGCTACACCTTC
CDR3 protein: CASSLDSRPGNGYTF

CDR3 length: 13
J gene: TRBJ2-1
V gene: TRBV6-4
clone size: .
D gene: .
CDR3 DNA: TGTGCCAGCAGTGATAGAGACACCAATGAGCAGTTCTTC
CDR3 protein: CASSDRDTNEQFF

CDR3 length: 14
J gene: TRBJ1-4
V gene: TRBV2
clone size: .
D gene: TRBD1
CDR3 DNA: TGTGCCAGCACTTTACAGGGGTCTAATGAAAAACTGTTTTTT
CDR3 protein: CASTLQGSNEKLFF

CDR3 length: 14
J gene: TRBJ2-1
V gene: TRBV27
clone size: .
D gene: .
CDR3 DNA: TGTGCCAGCAGAATACTAAGTGGAAACAATGAGCAGTTCTTC
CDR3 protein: CASRILSGNNEQFF